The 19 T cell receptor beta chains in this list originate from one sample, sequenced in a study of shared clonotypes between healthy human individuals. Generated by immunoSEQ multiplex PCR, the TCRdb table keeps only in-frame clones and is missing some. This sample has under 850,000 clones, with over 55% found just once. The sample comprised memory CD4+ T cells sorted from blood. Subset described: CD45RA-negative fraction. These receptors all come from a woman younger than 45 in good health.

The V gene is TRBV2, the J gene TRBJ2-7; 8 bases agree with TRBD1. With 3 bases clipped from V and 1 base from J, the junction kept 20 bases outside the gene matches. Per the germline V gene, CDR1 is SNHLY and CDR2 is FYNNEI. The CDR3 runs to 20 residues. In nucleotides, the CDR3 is TGTGCCAGCAGTGATGAGGCCAGTGGTGGCAGGGGGCTTATGTCCTACGAGCAGTACTTC. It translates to CASSDEASGGRGLMSYEQYF.

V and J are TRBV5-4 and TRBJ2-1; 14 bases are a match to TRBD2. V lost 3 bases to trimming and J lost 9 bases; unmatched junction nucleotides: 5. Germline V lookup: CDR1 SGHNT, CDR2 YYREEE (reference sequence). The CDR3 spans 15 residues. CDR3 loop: CASSWGLAGVGEQFF. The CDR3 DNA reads TGTGCCAGCAGCTGGGGACTAGCGGGAGTTGGTGAGCAGTTCTTC.

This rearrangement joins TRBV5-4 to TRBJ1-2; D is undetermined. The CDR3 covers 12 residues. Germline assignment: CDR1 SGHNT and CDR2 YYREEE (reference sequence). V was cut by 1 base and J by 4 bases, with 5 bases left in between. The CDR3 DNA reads TGTGCCAGCAGCTTGACGAGCTATGGCTACACCTTC. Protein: CASSLTSYGYTF.

The CDR3 protein is CASSQDPGGTQETQYF. CDR3 DNA: TGCGCCAGCAGCCAAGATCCTGGCGGGACCCAAGAGACCCAGTACTTC. This sequence joins TRBV4-1 and TRBJ2-5; TRBD2 might be the D (6 bases). The CDR3 covers 16 residues. The germline gives CDR1 MGHRA, CDR2 YSYEKL. Trimming left V 0 bases short and J 1 base short, with 12 bases between.

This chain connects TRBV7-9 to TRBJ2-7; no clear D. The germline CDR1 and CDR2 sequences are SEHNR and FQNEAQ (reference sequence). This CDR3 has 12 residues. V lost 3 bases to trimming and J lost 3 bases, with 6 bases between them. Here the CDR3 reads CASSLGRYEQYF. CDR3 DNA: TGTGCCAGCAGCTTGGGCCGCTACGAGCAGTACTTC.

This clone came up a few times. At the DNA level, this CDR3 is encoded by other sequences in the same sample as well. The CDR3 sequence: CASSLEGNTEAFF. Written as DNA, the CDR3 is TGTGCCAGCAGCTTAGAAGGGAACACTGAAGCTTTCTTT. The chain combines TRBV7-9 with TRBJ1-1; no clear D gene. The V and J ends lost 1 base and 1 base respectively, with 4 bases between them. Germline V gene lookup returns CDR1 SEHNR and CDR2 FQNEAQ (reference sequence). The CDR3 covers 13 residues.

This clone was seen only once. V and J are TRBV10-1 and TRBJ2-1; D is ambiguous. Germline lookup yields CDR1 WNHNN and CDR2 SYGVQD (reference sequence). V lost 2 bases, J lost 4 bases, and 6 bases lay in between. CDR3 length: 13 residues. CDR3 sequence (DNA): TGCGCCAGCAGTGAGGGCACATACAATGAGCAGTTCTTC. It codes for CASSEGTYNEQFF.

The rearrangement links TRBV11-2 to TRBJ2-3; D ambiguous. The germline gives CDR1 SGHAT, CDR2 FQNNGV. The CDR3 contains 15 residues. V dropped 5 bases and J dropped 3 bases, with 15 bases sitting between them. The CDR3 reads CASSPSFLETDTQYF. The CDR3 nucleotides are TGTGCCAGCAGCCCTTCCTTCCTCGAGACAGATACGCAGTATTTT.

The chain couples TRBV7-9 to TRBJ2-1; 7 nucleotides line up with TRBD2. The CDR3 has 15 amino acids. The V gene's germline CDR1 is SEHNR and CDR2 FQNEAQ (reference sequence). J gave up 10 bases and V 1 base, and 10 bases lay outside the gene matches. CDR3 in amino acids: CASSLGGGREREQFF. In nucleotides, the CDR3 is TGTGCCAGCAGCTTAGGCGGGGGACGGGAAAGAGAGCAGTTCTTC.

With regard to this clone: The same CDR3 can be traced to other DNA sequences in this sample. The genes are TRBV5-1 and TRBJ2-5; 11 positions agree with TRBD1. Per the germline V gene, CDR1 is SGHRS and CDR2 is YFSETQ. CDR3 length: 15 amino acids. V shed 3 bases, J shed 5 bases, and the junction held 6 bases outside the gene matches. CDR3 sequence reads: CASSSGTGGEETQYF. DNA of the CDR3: TGCGCCAGCAGCTCCGGGACAGGGGGAGAGGAGACCCAGTACTTC.

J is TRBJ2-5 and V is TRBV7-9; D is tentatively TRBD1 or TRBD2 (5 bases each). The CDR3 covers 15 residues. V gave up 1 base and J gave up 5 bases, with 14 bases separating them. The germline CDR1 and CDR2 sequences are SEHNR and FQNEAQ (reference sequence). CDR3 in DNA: TGTGCCAGCAGCTTAGGGGACGGGACGGTGGAGACCCAGTACTTC. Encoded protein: CASSLGDGTVETQYF.

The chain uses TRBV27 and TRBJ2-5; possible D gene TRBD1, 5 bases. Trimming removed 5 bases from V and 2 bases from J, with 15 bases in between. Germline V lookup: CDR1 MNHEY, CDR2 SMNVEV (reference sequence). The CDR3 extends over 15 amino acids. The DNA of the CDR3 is TGTGCCAGCAGTCAGGGTTGGCAATCTCAAGAGACCCAGTACTTC. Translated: CASSQGWQSQETQYF.

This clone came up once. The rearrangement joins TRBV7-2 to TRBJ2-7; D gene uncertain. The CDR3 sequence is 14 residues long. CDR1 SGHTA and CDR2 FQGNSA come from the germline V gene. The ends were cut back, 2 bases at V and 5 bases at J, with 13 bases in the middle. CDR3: CASSLSFGQHEQYF. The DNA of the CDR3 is TGTGCCAGCAGCTTATCCTTCGGGCAGCACGAGCAGTACTTC.

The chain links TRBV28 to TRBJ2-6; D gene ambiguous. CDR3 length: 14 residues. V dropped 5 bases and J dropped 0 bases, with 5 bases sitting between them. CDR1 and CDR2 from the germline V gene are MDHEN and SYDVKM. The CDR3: CASSADSGANVLTF. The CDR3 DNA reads TGTGCCAGCAGTGCAGACTCTGGGGCCAACGTCCTGACTTTC. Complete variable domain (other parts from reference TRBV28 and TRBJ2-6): DVKVTQSSRYLVKRTGEKVFLECVQDMDHENMFWYRQDPGLGLRLIYFSYDVKMKEKGDIPEGYSVSREKKERFSLILESASTNQTSMYLCASSADSGANVLTFGAGSRLTVL.

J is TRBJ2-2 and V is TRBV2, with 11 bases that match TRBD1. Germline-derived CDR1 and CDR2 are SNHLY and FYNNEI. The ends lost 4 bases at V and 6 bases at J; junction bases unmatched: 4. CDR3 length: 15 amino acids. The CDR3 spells CASSGTGGVSGELFF. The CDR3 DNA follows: TGTGCCAGCAGTGGGACAGGGGGCGTCTCCGGGGAGCTGTTTTTT.

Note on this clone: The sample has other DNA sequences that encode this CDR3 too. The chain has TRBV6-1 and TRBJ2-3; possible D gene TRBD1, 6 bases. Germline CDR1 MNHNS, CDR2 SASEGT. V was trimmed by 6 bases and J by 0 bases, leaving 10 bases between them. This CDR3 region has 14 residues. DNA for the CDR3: TGTGCCAGCAGGGACAGAACTAGCACAGATACGCAGTATTTT. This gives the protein CASRDRTSTDTQYF.

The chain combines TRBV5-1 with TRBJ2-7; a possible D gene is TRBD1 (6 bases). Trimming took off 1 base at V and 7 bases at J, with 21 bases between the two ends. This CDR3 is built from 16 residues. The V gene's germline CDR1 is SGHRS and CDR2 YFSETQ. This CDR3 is CASSLSVTGSVSEQYF. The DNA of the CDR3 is TGCGCCAGCAGCTTGTCGGTCACAGGGAGTGTGTCGGAGCAGTACTTC.

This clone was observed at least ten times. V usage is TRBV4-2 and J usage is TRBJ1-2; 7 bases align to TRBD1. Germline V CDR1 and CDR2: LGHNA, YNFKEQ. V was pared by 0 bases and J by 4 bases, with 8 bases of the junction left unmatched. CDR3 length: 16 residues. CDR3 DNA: TGTGCCAGCAGCCAAGAGCAGGGGGGGAACCTCTATGGCTACACCTTC. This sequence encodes CASSQEQGGNLYGYTF.

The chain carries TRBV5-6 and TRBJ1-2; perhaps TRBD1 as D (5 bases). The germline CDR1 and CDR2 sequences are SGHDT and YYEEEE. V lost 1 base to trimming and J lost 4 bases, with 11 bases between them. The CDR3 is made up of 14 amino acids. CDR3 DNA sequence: TGTGCCAGCAGCTTGAGGGCGGGGGGCTATGGCTACACCTTC. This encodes CASSLRAGGYGYTF.